This T cell receptor (beta chain) was sequenced for a study of blood T cell repertoires in COVID-19. The ends lost 5 bases at V and 3 bases at J; junction bases unmatched: 6. The germline CDR1 and CDR2 sequences are SQVTM and ANQGSEA. CDR3 length: 13 amino acids. This table comes from immunoSEQ multiplex PCR, and its TCRdb copy is limited to in-frame clones, with some not included. Of 100,000 to 120,000 clones in the sample, 65% to 80% were seen once. The sequenced sample was peripheral blood. The J gene is TRBJ2-5, the V gene TRBV29-1; 7 bases fit TRBD2. The sequence was obtained from a woman between 40 and 50 years old with acute or convalescent COVID-19. The CDR3 loop reads CSVRDLAEETQYF. As DNA, the CDR3 is TGCAGCGTTCGGGACCTAGCGGAAGAGACCCAGTACTTC.